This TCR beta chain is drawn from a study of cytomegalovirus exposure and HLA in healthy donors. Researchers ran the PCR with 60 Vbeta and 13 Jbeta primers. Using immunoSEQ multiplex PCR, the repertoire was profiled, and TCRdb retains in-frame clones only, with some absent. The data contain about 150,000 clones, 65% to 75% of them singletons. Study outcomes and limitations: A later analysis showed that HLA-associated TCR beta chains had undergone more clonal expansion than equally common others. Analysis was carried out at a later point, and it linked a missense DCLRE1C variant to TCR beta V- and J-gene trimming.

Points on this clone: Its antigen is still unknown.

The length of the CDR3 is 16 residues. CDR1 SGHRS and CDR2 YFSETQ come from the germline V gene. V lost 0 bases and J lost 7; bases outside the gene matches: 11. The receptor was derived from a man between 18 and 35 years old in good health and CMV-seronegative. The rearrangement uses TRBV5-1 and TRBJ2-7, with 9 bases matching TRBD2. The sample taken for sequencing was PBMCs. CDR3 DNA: TGCGCCAGCAGCTTGGCGCCTAGCGGGAAGGGACGGGAGCAGTACTTC. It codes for CASSLAPSGKGREQYF.